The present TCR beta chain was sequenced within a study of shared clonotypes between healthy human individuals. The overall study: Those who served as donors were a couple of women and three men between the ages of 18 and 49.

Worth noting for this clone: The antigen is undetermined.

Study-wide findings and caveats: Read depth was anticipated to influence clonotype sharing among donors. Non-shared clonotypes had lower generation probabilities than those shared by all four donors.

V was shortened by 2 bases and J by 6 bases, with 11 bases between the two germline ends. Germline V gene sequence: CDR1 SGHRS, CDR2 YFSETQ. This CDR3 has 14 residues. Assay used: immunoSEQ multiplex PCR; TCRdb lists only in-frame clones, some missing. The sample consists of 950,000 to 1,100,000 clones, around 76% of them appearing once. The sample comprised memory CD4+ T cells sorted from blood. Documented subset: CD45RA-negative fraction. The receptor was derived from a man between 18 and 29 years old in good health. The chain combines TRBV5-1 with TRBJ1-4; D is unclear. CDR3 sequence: CASSFTATDEKLFF. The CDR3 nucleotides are TGCGCCAGCAGCTTCACAGCAACGGATGAAAAACTGTTTTTT.